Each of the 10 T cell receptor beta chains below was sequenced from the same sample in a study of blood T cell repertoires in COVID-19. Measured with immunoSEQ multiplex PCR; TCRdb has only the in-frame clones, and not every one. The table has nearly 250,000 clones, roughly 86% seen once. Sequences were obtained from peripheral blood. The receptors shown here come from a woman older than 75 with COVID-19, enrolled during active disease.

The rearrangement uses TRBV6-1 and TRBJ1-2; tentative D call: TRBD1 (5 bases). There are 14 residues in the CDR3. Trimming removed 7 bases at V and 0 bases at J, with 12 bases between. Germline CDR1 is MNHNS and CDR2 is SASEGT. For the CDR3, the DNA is TGTGCCAGCACCAGACAGCAAGCTAACTATGGCTACACCTTC. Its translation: CASTRQQANYGYTF.

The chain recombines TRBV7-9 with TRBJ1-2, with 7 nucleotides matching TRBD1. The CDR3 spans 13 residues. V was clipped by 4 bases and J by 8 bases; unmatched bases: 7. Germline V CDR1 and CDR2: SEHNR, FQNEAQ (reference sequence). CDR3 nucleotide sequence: TGTGCCAGCAGCTACTTACAGGGGTCGGGCTACACCTTC. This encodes CASSYLQGSGYTF.

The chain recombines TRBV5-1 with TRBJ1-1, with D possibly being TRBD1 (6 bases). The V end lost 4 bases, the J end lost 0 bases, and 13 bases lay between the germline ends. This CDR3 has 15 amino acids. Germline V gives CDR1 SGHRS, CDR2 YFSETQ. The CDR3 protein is CASSIGQTMNTEAFF. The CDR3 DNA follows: TGCGCCAGCAGCATTGGACAGACCATGAACACTGAAGCTTTCTTT.

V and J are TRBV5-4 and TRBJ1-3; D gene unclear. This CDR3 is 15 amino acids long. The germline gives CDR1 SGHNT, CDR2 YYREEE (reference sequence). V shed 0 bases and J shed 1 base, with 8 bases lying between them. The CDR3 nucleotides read TGTGCCAGCAGCTTGGGCGGGGAATCTGGAAACACCATATATTTT. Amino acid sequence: CASSLGGESGNTIYF.

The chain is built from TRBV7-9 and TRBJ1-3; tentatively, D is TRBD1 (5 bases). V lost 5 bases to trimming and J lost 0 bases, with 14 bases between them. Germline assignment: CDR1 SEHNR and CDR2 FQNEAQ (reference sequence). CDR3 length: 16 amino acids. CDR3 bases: TGTGCCAGCAGCCTTTCGGGACTGATCTCTGGAAACACCATATATTTT. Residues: CASSLSGLISGNTIYF.

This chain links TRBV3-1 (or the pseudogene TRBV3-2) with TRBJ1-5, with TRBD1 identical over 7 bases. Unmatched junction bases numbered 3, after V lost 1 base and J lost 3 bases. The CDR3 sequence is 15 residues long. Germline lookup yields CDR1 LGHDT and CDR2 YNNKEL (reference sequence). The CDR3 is CASSQGGTVNQPQHF. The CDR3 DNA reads TGTGCCAGCAGCCAAGGCGGGACAGTCAATCAGCCCCAGCATTTT.

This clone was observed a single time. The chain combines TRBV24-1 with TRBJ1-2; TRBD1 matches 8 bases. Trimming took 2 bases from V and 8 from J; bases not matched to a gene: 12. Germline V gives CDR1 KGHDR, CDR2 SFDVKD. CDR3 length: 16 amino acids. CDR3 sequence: CATSDSTDRALGGYTF. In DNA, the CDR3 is TGTGCCACCAGTGATTCAACGGACAGGGCGTTGGGGGGCTACACCTTC.

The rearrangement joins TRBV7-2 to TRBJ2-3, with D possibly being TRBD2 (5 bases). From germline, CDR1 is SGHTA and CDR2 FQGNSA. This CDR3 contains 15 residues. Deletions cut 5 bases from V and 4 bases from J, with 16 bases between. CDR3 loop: CASSPRLPQSDTQYF. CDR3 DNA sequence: TGTGCCAGCAGCCCCAGACTACCCCAGTCAGATACGCAGTATTTT.

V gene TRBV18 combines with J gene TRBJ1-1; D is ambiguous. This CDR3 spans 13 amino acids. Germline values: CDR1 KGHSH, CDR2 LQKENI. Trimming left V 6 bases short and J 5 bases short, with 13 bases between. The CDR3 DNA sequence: TGTGCCAGCTCCTCGAGCTCGAGGACTGAAGCTTTCTTT. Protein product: CASSSSSRTEAFF.

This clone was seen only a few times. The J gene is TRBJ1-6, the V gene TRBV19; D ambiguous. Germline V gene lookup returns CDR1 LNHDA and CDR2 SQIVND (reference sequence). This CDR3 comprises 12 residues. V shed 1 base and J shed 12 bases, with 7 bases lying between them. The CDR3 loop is CASSIGTLPLHF. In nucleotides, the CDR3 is TGTGCCAGTAGTATAGGAACTTTACCCCTCCACTTT.